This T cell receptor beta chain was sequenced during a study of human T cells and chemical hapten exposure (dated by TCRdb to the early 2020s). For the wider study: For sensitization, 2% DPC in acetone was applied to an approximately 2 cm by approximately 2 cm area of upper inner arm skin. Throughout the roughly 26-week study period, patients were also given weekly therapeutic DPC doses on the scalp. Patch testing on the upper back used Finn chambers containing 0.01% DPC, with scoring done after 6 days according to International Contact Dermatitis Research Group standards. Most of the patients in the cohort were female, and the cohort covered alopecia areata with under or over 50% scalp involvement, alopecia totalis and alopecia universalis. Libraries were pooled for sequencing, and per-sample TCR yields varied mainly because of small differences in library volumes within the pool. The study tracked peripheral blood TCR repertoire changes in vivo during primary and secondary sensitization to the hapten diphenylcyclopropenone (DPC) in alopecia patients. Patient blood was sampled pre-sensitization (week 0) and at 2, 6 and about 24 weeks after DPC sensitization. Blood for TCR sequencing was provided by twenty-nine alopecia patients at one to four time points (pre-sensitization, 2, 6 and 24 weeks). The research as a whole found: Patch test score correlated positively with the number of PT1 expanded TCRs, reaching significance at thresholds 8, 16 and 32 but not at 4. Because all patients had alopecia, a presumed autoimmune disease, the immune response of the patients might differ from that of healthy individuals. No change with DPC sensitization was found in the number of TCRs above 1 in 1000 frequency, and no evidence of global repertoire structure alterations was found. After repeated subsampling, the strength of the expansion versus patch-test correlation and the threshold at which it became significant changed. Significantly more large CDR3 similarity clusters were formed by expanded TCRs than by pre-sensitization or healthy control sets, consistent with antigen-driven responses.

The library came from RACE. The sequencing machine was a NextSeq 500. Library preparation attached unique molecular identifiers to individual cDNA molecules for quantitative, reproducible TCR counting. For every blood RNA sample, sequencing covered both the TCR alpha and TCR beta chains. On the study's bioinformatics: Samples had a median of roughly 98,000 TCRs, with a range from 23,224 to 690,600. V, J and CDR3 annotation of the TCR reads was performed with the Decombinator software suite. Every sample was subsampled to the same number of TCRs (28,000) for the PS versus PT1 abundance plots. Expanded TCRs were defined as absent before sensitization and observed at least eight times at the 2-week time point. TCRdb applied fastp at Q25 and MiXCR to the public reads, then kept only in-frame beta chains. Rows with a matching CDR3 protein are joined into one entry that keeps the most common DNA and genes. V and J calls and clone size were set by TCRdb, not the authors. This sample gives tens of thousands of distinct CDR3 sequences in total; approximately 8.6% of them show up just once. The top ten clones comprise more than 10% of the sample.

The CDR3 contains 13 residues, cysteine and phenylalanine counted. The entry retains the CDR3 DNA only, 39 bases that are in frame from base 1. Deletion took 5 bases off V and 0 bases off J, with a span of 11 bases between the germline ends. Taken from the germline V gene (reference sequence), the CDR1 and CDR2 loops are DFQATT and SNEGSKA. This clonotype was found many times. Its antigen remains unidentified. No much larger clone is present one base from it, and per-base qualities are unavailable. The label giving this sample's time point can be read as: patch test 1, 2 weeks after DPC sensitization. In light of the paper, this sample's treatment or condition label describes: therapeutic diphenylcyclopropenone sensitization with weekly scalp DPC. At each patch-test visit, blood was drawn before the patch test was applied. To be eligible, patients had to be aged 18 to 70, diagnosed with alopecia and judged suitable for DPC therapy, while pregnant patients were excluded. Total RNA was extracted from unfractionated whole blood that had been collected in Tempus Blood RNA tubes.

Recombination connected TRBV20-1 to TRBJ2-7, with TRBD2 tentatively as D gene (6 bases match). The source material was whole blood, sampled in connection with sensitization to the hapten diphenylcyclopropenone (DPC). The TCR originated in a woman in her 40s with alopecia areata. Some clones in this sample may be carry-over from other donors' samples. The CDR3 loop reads CSAGSGLSYEQYF. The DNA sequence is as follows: TGCAGTGCTGGCTCGGGACTCTCCTACGAGCAGTACTTC.